The 32 T cell receptor beta chains listed next were all sequenced from one sample in a study of response to subunit inactivated influenza vaccine. TCRdb independently ran MiXCR on the RT-PCR reads; one entry per CDR3 protein. The repertoire has 300,000 to 350,000 distinct CDR3 sequences, 21% of them found once; the top ten carry approximately 10%. This specimen was PBMCs from blood, taken approximately 22 months after vaccination. The receptors here all came from a man aged 50 to 75 who received an inactivated influenza vaccine.

This clonotype has a count of ten or more. The chain uses TRBV28 and TRBJ2-2, with a weak D call TRBD1 (6 bases). The V gene's germline CDR1 is MDHEN and CDR2 SYDVKM. V shed 7 bases and J shed 2 bases, with 14 bases lying between them. This CDR3 region has 15 residues. The CDR3 sequence: CASKEQGLNTGELFF. The CDR3 DNA reads TGTGCCAGCAAGGAACAGGGTCTTAACACCGGGGAGCTGTTTTTT.

This clonotype has more than one count but fewer than ten. This sequence joins TRBV28 and TRBJ2-7; D is ambiguous. CDR1 is MDHEN, CDR2 SYDVKM, per germline. With 1 base removed from V and 2 bases from J, the gap between germline ends came to 9 bases. CDR3 length: 14 amino acids. CDR3 sequence (DNA): TGTGCCAGCAGTTTATTCAGACTGACCTACGAGCAGTACTTC. This sequence encodes CASSLFRLTYEQYF.

The rearrangement uses TRBV5-6 and TRBJ1-6; no firm D call. CDR3 size: 13 residues. V lost 4 bases and J lost 11, with 13 bases in between. CDR1 SGHDT and CDR2 YYEEEE come from the germline V gene. In nucleotides, the CDR3 is TGTGCCAGCAGCCCGCAGGAAGGAGCACCCCTCCACTTT. This codes for CASSPQEGAPLHF.

As DNA, the CDR3 is TGTGCCAGCGTCATGGGGGACAGGGGTGAAGCTTTCTTT. It translates to CASVMGDRGEAFF. The V gene is TRBV5-5, the J gene TRBJ1-1; 10 bases are shared with TRBD1. The ends lost 7 bases at V and 7 bases at J; junction bases unmatched: 7. Germline V gene sequence: CDR1 SGHKS, CDR2 YYEKEE (reference sequence). The CDR3 contains 13 residues.

The J gene is TRBJ1-5, the V gene TRBV20-1; D possibly corresponds to TRBD1 (6 bases). CDR3 length: 13 residues. Germline V gene data show CDR1 as DFQATT and CDR2 as SNEGSKA (reference sequence). Trimming shortened V by 6 bases and J by 11 bases, and 20 bases separated the two germline ends. Written as DNA, the CDR3 is TGCAGTGCCAAACCGGGGGGGGCGAGGGCCCAGCATTTT. As protein: CSAKPGGARAQHF.

V and J are TRBV4-1 and TRBJ2-7, with no clear D. CDR1 and CDR2 (germline): MGHRA, YSYEKL. The CDR3 is made up of 13 amino acids. V was clipped by 2 bases and J by 3 bases, with 8 bases between them. The DNA for the CDR3 is TGCGCCAGCAGCCAATTCGTTGGCTACGAGCAGTACTTC. This translates into CASSQFVGYEQYF.

This clonotype occurred once. A much larger clonotype is one base distant, so this may be a read error. This chain joins TRBV18 and TRBJ1-5; unclear D gene. The length of the CDR3 is 13 residues. Germline values: CDR1 KGHSH, CDR2 LQKENI. In DNA, the CDR3 is TGTGCCGGCTCACGAGAGTGGGATCAGCCCCAGCATTTT. This translates into CAGSREWDQPQHF.

The chain links TRBV12-3 or TRBV12-4 to TRBJ1-5; D is unresolved. Trimming removed 2 bases at V and 4 bases at J, with 9 bases between. The CDR3 has 14 residues. The CDR3 is CASSLLGRNQPQHF. CDR3 bases: TGTGCCAGCAGTTTATTAGGACGGAATCAGCCCCAGCATTTT.

This clonotype was seen a few times. The CDR3 sequence: CSAWERRSNYGYTF. The CDR3 nucleotides read TGCAGCGCTTGGGAGAGGAGGTCCAACTATGGCTACACCTTC. The V gene is TRBV29-1, the J gene TRBJ1-2; no clear D gene. The germline CDR1 and CDR2 sequences are SQVTM and ANQGSEA. The CDR3 loop spans 14 amino acids. Trimming took 7 bases from V and 2 from J, leaving 17 bases between them. The full variable domain, in which reference TRBV29-1 and TRBJ1-2 provide the parts outside the CDR3, is SAVISQKPSRDICQRGTSLTIQCQVDSQVTMMFWYRQQPGQSLTLIATANQGSEATYESGFVIDKFPISRPNLTFSTLTVSNMSPEDSSIYLCSAWERRSNYGYTFGSGTRLTVV.

In its sample, this clonotype was seen many times. The chain is built from TRBV7-9 and TRBJ1-2; no definite D call. There are 14 residues in the CDR3. Trimming left V 3 bases short and J 1 base short, with 9 bases between. Germline loops: CDR1 SEHNR, CDR2 FQNEAQ (reference sequence). The CDR3 sequence is CASSFTQSNYGYTF. The CDR3 DNA follows: TGTGCCAGCAGCTTTACCCAGAGTAACTATGGCTACACCTTC.

Only a few counts were recorded for this clonotype. The rearrangement joins TRBV12-3 or TRBV12-4 to TRBJ1-1; perhaps TRBD1 as D (5 bases). V was pared by 6 bases and J by 4 bases, with 15 bases between. This CDR3 is built from 14 residues. The CDR3 region is CASSRPGRTTEAFF. As DNA, the CDR3 is TGTGCCAGCAGCCGCCCGGGGCGAACCACTGAAGCTTTCTTT.

The rearrangement links TRBV11-3 to TRBJ2-2; a weak D match, TRBD1 (6 bases). With 1 base removed from V and 4 bases from J, the gap between germline ends came to 13 bases. The CDR3 runs to 16 residues. Germline-derived CDR1 and CDR2 are SGHNT and YENEEA. The CDR3 sequence: CASSLGTGMVTGELFF. The CDR3 DNA reads TGTGCCAGCAGCTTAGGTACAGGGATGGTCACCGGGGAGCTGTTTTTT.

This rearrangement joins TRBV4-1 to TRBJ1-4; TRBD1 is a possible D gene (5 bases). The CDR3 consists of 17 residues. Trimming left V 0 bases short and J 7 bases short, with 18 bases between. The germline V gene encodes CDR1 MGHRA and CDR2 YSYEKL. The CDR3 region is CASSQDLDIARSEKLFF. The CDR3 nucleotides are TGCGCCAGCAGCCAAGATCTGGACATAGCCCGGAGTGAAAAACTGTTTTTT.

This chain connects TRBV11-1 to TRBJ2-1; 7 positions agree with TRBD2. The CDR3 spans 13 residues. V dropped 7 bases and J dropped 7; count of bases not matched to a gene: 7. Looked up from germline, CDR1 is SGHAT and CDR2 is FQDESV (reference sequence). CDR3 amino acids: CASTSGVENEQFF. The DNA of the CDR3 is TGTGCCAGCACCAGCGGGGTCGAGAATGAGCAGTTCTTC.

This clonotype was seen many times. V gene TRBV12-3 or TRBV12-4 combines with J gene TRBJ1-2; no clear D gene. The ends were cut back, 0 bases at V and 2 bases at J, with 7 bases in the middle. CDR3 size: 14 residues. The CDR3 here is CASSLAGSNYGYTF. As DNA, the CDR3 is TGTGCCAGCAGTTTAGCCGGGAGCAACTATGGCTACACCTTC.

The J gene is TRBJ2-7, the V gene TRBV12-3 or TRBV12-4; perhaps TRBD2 as D (5 bases). The V end lost 1 base, the J end lost 2 bases, and 15 bases lay between the germline ends. This CDR3 contains 16 residues. DNA of the CDR3: TGTGCCAGCAGTTTAGGGGGATCGGGGTCGGCCTACGAGCAGTACTTC. This encodes CASSLGGSGSAYEQYF.

The V call is TRBV6-1, the J call TRBJ2-2; D is ambiguous. From germline, CDR1 is MNHNS and CDR2 SASEGT. This CDR3 comprises 13 residues. Trimming took 4 bases from V and 7 from J, leaving 10 bases between them. The CDR3, as DNA: TGTGCCAGCAGTGGAAAATCGGGCGGGGAGCTGTTTTTT. Translation: CASSGKSGGELFF.

The CDR3 nucleotides are TGTGCCACCAGTGACCGAGACGGCCTCTTGGGTGTAGAGACCCAGTACTTC. Its protein product is CATSDRDGLLGVETQYF. The chain uses TRBV24-1 and TRBJ2-5; D is unresolved. Germline values: CDR1 KGHDR, CDR2 SFDVKD. Trimming stripped 4 bases from V and 4 bases from J, with 21 bases between. This CDR3 is 17 amino acids long.

A few counts support this clonotype. This rearrangement joins TRBV28 to TRBJ2-1, with TRBD1 matching 9 bases. The CDR3 consists of 12 residues. The J segment lost 16 bases and the V segment lost 6 bases, leaving 10 bases of the junction unmatched. Germline assignment: CDR1 MDHEN and CDR2 SYDVKM. Written as DNA, the CDR3 is TGTGCCAGCAGAGAGGCGGGACAGGGATTTTTCTTC. This encodes CASREAGQGFFF.

The chain carries TRBV5-1 and TRBJ2-1; 7 nucleotides align to TRBD1. CDR3 length equals 15 residues. The germline V gene encodes CDR1 SGHRS and CDR2 YFSETQ. The V and J ends lost 4 bases and 5 bases, in that order; junction bases with no gene match: 9. CDR3 region: CASSALTGVNNEQFF. The CDR3 DNA reads TGCGCCAGCAGCGCCCTTACAGGGGTAAACAATGAGCAGTTCTTC.

The V and J genes are TRBV4-3 and TRBJ1-1; no clear D gene. The germline V gene encodes CDR1 LGHNA and CDR2 YSLEER. V dropped 1 base and J dropped 6 bases, with 12 bases sitting between them. This CDR3 is 14 amino acids long. The chain's CDR3 is CASSQVLGEAEAFF. CDR3 bases: TGCGCCAGCAGCCAAGTTCTTGGGGAGGCTGAAGCTTTCTTT.

This clonotype appeared a few times. The genes are TRBV12-3 or TRBV12-4 and TRBJ2-1, with D possibly being TRBD2 (6 bases). The CDR3 consists of 16 residues. V lost 2 bases to trimming and J lost 5 bases, with 16 bases between them. For the CDR3, the DNA is TGTGCCAGCAGTTTAATATTAGGCGGGATAAACAATGAGCAGTTCTTC. It codes for CASSLILGGINNEQFF.

There are a few counts of this clonotype. V is TRBV9 and J is TRBJ1-1, with 10 nucleotides matching TRBD1. V lost 3 bases, J lost 1 base, and 6 bases stayed unmatched. The CDR3 is made up of 16 amino acids. CDR1 is SGDLS and CDR2 is YYNGEE in the germline V gene. CDR3 sequence reads: CASSAGTGVRNTEAFF. The DNA for the CDR3 is TGTGCCAGCAGCGCCGGGACAGGGGTAAGGAACACTGAAGCTTTCTTT.

This clonotype was recorded a few times. The chain recombines TRBV4-2 with TRBJ2-4; D ambiguous. The ends were cut back, 0 bases at V and 0 bases at J, with 6 bases in the middle. Germline lookup yields CDR1 LGHNA and CDR2 YNFKEQ. The CDR3 extends over 15 amino acids. The CDR3: CASSQDGVAKNIQYF. The CDR3 DNA reads TGTGCCAGCAGCCAAGATGGGGTAGCCAAAAACATTCAGTACTTC.

This clonotype was observed a handful of times. Written as DNA, the CDR3 is TGTGCCAGCAGCTTAGCACCGGCGGGAGAGGTGGCAGATACGCAGTATTTT. This gives the protein CASSLAPAGEVADTQYF. The gene calls are TRBV7-2 and TRBJ2-3; 7 nucleotides match TRBD2. V gave up 0 bases and J gave up 4 bases; unmatched junction bases: 10. There are 17 residues in the CDR3. Germline assignment: CDR1 SGHTA and CDR2 FQGNSA. Supplemented by reference TRBV7-2 and TRBJ2-3, the full variable domain reads GAGVSQSPSNKVTEKGKDVELRCDPISGHTALYWYRQSLGQGLEFLIYFQGNSAPDKSGLPSDRFSAERTGGSVSTLTIQRTQQEDSAVYLCASSLAPAGEVADTQYFGPGTRLTVL.

V is TRBV5-1 and J is TRBJ1-1; 8 bases match TRBD1. V trimming: 4 bases; J trimming: 4 bases; junction bases outside the gene matches: 6. This CDR3 is 14 amino acids long. Germline assignment: CDR1 SGHRS and CDR2 YFSETQ. CDR3 region: CASSNGQGATEAFF. The CDR3 nucleotides are TGCGCCAGCAGCAACGGACAGGGAGCCACTGAAGCTTTCTTT.

The V gene is TRBV7-3, the J gene TRBJ2-1; 7 nucleotides agree with TRBD1. This CDR3 comprises 12 residues. CDR1 is SGHTA, CDR2 FQGTGA, per germline. V was clipped by 6 bases and J by 14 bases; unmatched bases: 10. The CDR3 region is CASRNPGDSEFF. The CDR3 DNA sequence: TGTGCCAGCAGGAACCCCGGGGACAGCGAGTTCTTC.

J is TRBJ2-1 and V is TRBV20-1; D remains unclear. The germline gives CDR1 DFQATT, CDR2 SNEGSKA (reference sequence). Trimming removed 3 bases from V and 4 bases from J, with 7 bases in between. The CDR3 consists of 12 residues. CDR3 in amino acids: CSASPPYNEQFF. CDR3 DNA sequence: TGCAGTGCTAGCCCCCCATACAATGAGCAGTTCTTC.

This rearrangement joins TRBV20-1 to TRBJ2-7; no definite D call. Per germline, CDR1 DFQATT and CDR2 SNEGSKA (reference sequence). The CDR3 runs to 13 residues. Trimming took off 5 bases at V and 2 bases at J, with 13 bases between the two ends. CDR3 in amino acids: CSASGLHTYEQYF. In DNA, the CDR3 is TGCAGTGCTTCTGGGTTACATACCTACGAGCAGTACTTC.

V is TRBV5-4 and J is TRBJ1-4; D uncertain. This CDR3 region has 12 residues. The V end was cut by 7 bases, the J end by 4 bases, with 8 bases between. Germline V gene sequence: CDR1 SGHNT, CDR2 YYREEE (reference sequence). CDR3 bases: TGTGCCAGCTCCCGGATTAATGAAAAACTGTTTTTT. Amino acid sequence: CASSRINEKLFF.

This clonotype was detected only a few times. The J gene is TRBJ1-1, the V gene TRBV7-8; D remains ambiguous. Between the trimmed V and J ends, which lost 5 bases and 0 bases, there was a span of 16 bases. The CDR3 has 16 amino acids. Germline V gene data show CDR1 as SGHVS and CDR2 as FQNEAQ. For the CDR3, the DNA is TGTGCCAGCAGCCCAGAGGGAGGGAACCTGAACACTGAAGCTTTCTTT. Translated: CASSPEGGNLNTEAFF.

This clonotype appeared many times. This chain joins TRBV20-1 and TRBJ1-1; 9 bases match TRBD1. This CDR3 has 13 amino acids. Germline assignment: CDR1 DFQATT and CDR2 SNEGSKA (reference sequence). V shed 5 bases, J shed 5 bases, and the junction held 6 bases outside the gene matches. The CDR3 DNA reads as TGCAGTGCTGTACAGGGGGCAAGGACTGAAGCTTTCTTT. This translates into CSAVQGARTEAFF.